A single sample gave rise to the 27 T cell receptor beta chains below, sequenced in a study of shared clonotypes between healthy human individuals. Here immunoSEQ multiplex PCR was the method, and the copy in TCRdb shows in-frame clones only, minus some. Counted here are 2 million to 2.5 million clones, about 94% occurring once; the ten biggest clones make up roughly 0.13%. Input material: naive CD4+ T cells sorted from blood. Subset defined: CD45RA+ positively selected. The origin of the receptors is a man aged 18-30 years in good health.

The CDR3 DNA sequence: TGTGCCAGCAGTACAGGTACCTATAATTCACCCCTCCACTTT. Amino acids: CASSTGTYNSPLHF. The rearrangement joins TRBV27 to TRBJ1-6, with D possibly matching TRBD1 (5 bases). Germline V lookup: CDR1 MNHEY, CDR2 SMNVEV (reference sequence). V gave up 5 bases and J gave up 2 bases, with 7 bases separating them. CDR3 size: 14 residues.

The V call is TRBV18, the J call TRBJ1-2; the match to TRBD1 covers 9 bases. V lost 0 bases and J lost 5; bases outside the gene matches: 7. Germline-derived CDR1 and CDR2 are KGHSH and LQKENI. The CDR3 sequence is 16 residues long. CDR3 amino acids: CASSPPGTGGSYGYTF. CDR3 DNA sequence: TGTGCCAGCTCACCACCGGGTACAGGGGGCTCATATGGCTACACCTTC.

The chain couples TRBV10-1 to TRBJ2-4; D is unclear. Germline V gene lookup returns CDR1 WNHNN and CDR2 SYGVQD (reference sequence). The CDR3 length is 11 residues. The V end was cut by 0 bases, the J end by 7 bases, with 1 base between. The CDR3 nucleotides are TGCGCCAGCAGTGAGTCGAACATTCAGTACTTC. Amino acids: CASSESNIQYF.

This sequence joins TRBV5-8 and TRBJ1-1; 11 bases map to TRBD1. Germline V gene data show CDR1 as SGHTS and CDR2 as YDEGEE. This CDR3 is 14 amino acids long. V lost 4 bases to trimming and J lost 10 bases; unmatched junction nucleotides: 9. The CDR3 spells CASSAGTGGLGAFF. In DNA, the CDR3 is TGTGCCAGCAGCGCCGGGACAGGGGGTTTAGGAGCTTTCTTT. Full variable domain (outside the CDR3, taken from reference TRBV5-8 and TRBJ1-1): EAGVTQSPTHLIKTRGQQATLRCSPISGHTSVYWYQQALGLGLQFLLWYDEGEERNRGNFPPRFSGRQFPNYSSELNVNALELEDSALYLCASSAGTGGLGAFFGQGTRLTVV.

V gene TRBV6-5 combines with J gene TRBJ2-7, with D possibly TRBD1 on 5 matching bases. The ends were cut back, 7 bases at V and 12 bases at J, with 16 bases in the middle. Per germline, CDR1 MNHEY and CDR2 SVGAGI. The CDR3 is 11 amino acids. The CDR3 spells CASNIQGTWYF. The DNA of the CDR3 is TGTGCCAGCAATATCCAGGGAACATGGTACTTC.

The chain carries TRBV5-1 and TRBJ1-1, with 8 bases identical to TRBD1. V lost 4 bases and J lost 1; bases outside the gene matches: 3. The germline gives CDR1 SGHRS, CDR2 YFSETQ. The CDR3 is 14 amino acids. Written as DNA, the CDR3 is TGCGCCAGCAGCATCGACAGGGGGAACACTGAAGCTTTCTTT. It specifies CASSIDRGNTEAFF.

The genes are TRBV6-1 and TRBJ2-1; tentative D call: TRBD2 (6 bases). V lost 1 base and J 4 bases, leaving 11 bases between the germline ends. This CDR3 has 15 residues. Looked up from germline, CDR1 is MNHNS and CDR2 is SASEGT. The CDR3 spells CASSEGREAYNEQFF. The CDR3 bases are TGTGCCAGCAGTGAAGGGAGGGAGGCGTACAATGAGCAGTTCTTC.

The chain employs TRBV5-6 and TRBJ2-7, with TRBD1 matching 9 bases. CDR3 length: 15 residues. Trimming took 4 bases from V and 3 from J; bases not matched to a gene: 8. Germline V lookup: CDR1 SGHDT, CDR2 YYEEEE. The CDR3 nucleotides are TGTGCCAGCAGCGAGGGGTGGACAGGGGACTACGAGCAGTACTTC. As protein: CASSEGWTGDYEQYF.

The chain has TRBV28 and TRBJ1-1, with 7 bases fitting TRBD1. CDR1 and CDR2 (germline): MDHEN, SYDVKM. The CDR3 is 14 residues long. Unmatched junction bases numbered 7, after V lost 4 bases and J lost 5 bases. In DNA, the CDR3 is TGTGCCAGCAGTTCAGGGGGGGCGAGAACTGAAGCTTTCTTT. Protein sequence: CASSSGGARTEAFF.

The V gene is TRBV4-3, the J gene TRBJ2-1; 7 bases map to TRBD2. V lost 0 bases and J lost 7; bases outside the gene matches: 3. Germline V gene sequence: CDR1 LGHNA, CDR2 YSLEER. The CDR3 length is 14 residues. This CDR3 is CASSQDYGRNEQFF. The CDR3 DNA reads TGCGCCAGCAGCCAAGATTACGGGAGGAATGAGCAGTTCTTC.

The V and J genes are TRBV2 and TRBJ1-3; the D is unclear. The CDR3 covers 16 residues. The V gene's germline CDR1 is SNHLY and CDR2 FYNNEI. V shed 8 bases and J shed 0 bases, with 17 bases lying between them. CDR3 in DNA: TGTGCCAGCTGGGGAACCTGGACTGACTCTGGAAACACCATATATTTT. This codes for CASWGTWTDSGNTIYF.

This chain connects TRBV6-6 to TRBJ1-4; D is perhaps TRBD1 (6 bases). The CDR3 is 16 residues long. The germline V gene encodes CDR1 MNHNY and CDR2 SVGAGI (reference sequence). Trimming shortened V by 5 bases and J by 0 bases, and 13 bases separated the two germline ends. The CDR3 DNA reads as TGTGCCAGCAGTCTTGGACAGCGTCCAACTAATGAAAAACTGTTTTTT. Residues: CASSLGQRPTNEKLFF.

The gene calls are TRBV29-1 and TRBJ2-7; the match to TRBD1 covers 8 bases. Germline lookup yields CDR1 SQVTM and CDR2 ANQGSEA. The CDR3 covers 15 residues. The V segment lost 6 bases and the J segment 0 bases; nucleotides outside the gene matches: 10. DNA for the CDR3: TGCAGCGTGTATCAGTTGGACAGGGACTCCTACGAGCAGTACTTC. This encodes CSVYQLDRDSYEQYF.

This clone appeared a single time. The chain joins TRBV27 to TRBJ2-3; D is possibly TRBD1 (7 bases). V lost 6 bases and J lost 1, with 14 bases in between. The CDR3 runs to 15 residues. Germline loops: CDR1 MNHEY, CDR2 SMNVEV (reference sequence). The CDR3 loop reads CASSGGQHRTDTQYF. Here the CDR3 DNA reads TGTGCCAGCAGCGGGGGACAGCACCGCACAGATACGCAGTATTTT.

This sequence joins TRBV6-5 and TRBJ1-1, with 9 bases fitting TRBD1. Germline CDR1 MNHEY, CDR2 SVGAGI. With V trimmed by 8 bases and J by 6 bases, 13 bases remained unmatched. This CDR3 comprises 15 residues. CDR3 amino acids: CASAKDRGWMAEAFF. The CDR3 region has the DNA TGTGCCAGCGCAAAGGACAGGGGTTGGATGGCTGAAGCTTTCTTT.

This chain links TRBV27 with TRBJ2-1, with D perhaps TRBD1 (5 bases). Germline CDR1 reads MNHEY; CDR2 reads SMNVEV (reference sequence). This CDR3 contains 13 residues. V was cut by 4 bases and J by 9 bases, with 13 bases left in between. In DNA, the CDR3 is TGTGCCAGCAGTTCCCAGGGAAAGCGTGAGCAGTTCTTC. Translation: CASSSQGKREQFF.

A single count supports this clone. The chain carries TRBV28 and TRBJ2-7; 7 bases are shared with TRBD1. The CDR3 runs 13 residues. V dropped 6 bases and J dropped 1; count of bases not matched to a gene: 3. CDR1 is MDHEN, CDR2 SYDVKM, per germline. In DNA form, the CDR3 reads TGTGCCAGCAGCCGACAGGGTTCCTACGAGCAGTACTTC. Translating it yields CASSRQGSYEQYF. The variable domain in full, completed from reference TRBV28 and TRBJ2-7, reads DVKVTQSSRYLVKRTGEKVFLECVQDMDHENMFWYRQDPGLGLRLIYFSYDVKMKEKGDIPEGYSVSREKKERFSLILESASTNQTSMYLCASSRQGSYEQYFGPGTRLTVT.

As to this clone: Other DNA sequences of this sample code for an identical CDR3. The chain combines TRBV11-2 with TRBJ2-7; D might be TRBD2 (5 bases). V shed 1 base and J shed 2 bases, with 9 bases lying between them. The CDR3 covers 14 residues. Germline values: CDR1 SGHAT, CDR2 FQNNGV. The CDR3 DNA reads as TGTGCCAGCAGCTTAGGAGGGTCAGCCTACGAGCAGTACTTC. This encodes CASSLGGSAYEQYF.

This chain uses TRBV5-1 with TRBJ2-5; D is possibly TRBD1 (7 bases). This CDR3 contains 14 residues. The V and J ends lost 3 bases and 4 bases respectively, with 13 bases between them. Germline V gene data show CDR1 as SGHRS and CDR2 as YFSETQ. The CDR3 DNA reads as TGCGCCAGCAGCTCCGGAGGGACAGTAGAGACCCAGTACTTC. Translation gives CASSSGGTVETQYF.

CDR3 bases: TGTGCCATCAGTGAGTTCGGGCGCCACAATGAGCAGTTCTTC. It codes for CAISEFGRHNEQFF. The V gene is TRBV10-3, the J gene TRBJ2-1, with D unclear. Looked up from germline, CDR1 is ENHRY and CDR2 is SYGVKD. CDR3 length equals 14 residues. The V gene lost 1 base and the J gene lost 5 bases, with 9 bases spanning the gap.

This chain joins TRBV5-1 and TRBJ2-1, with 7 bases aligning to TRBD2. The V and J ends lost 6 bases and 5 bases, in that order; junction bases with no gene match: 11. CDR1 is SGHRS and CDR2 is YFSETQ in the germline V gene. CDR3 length equals 15 residues. The CDR3 protein is CASTLGPSGNNEQFF. CDR3 bases: TGCGCCAGCACCCTAGGCCCTAGCGGAAACAATGAGCAGTTCTTC.

The rearrangement links TRBV29-1 to TRBJ1-1; D remains unclear. The germline V gene has CDR1 SQVTM and CDR2 ANQGSEA. Trimming shortened V by 7 bases and J by 1 base, and 16 bases separated the two germline ends. CDR3 length equals 14 residues. CDR3: CSAPEGSENTEAFF. The DNA of the CDR3 is TGCAGCGCCCCGGAGGGATCCGAGAACACTGAAGCTTTCTTT.

Regarding this clone: This CDR3 is also generated by other DNA sequences in the sample. The rearrangement joins TRBV18 to TRBJ2-7; D gene unclear. The CDR3 runs to 13 residues. CDR1 is KGHSH, CDR2 LQKENI, per germline. With 3 bases removed from V and 1 base from J, the gap between germline ends came to 7 bases. This CDR3 is CASSPGTSYEQYF. The CDR3, as DNA: TGTGCCAGCTCACCGGGAACTTCCTACGAGCAGTACTTC.

This CDR3 reads CASSVVASGIQETQYF. DNA for the CDR3: TGTGCCAGCAGCGTAGTGGCTAGCGGGATTCAAGAGACCCAGTACTTC. The chain is built from TRBV9 and TRBJ2-5; 9 bases agree with TRBD2. This CDR3 contains 16 residues. With V trimmed by 0 bases and J by 2 bases, 5 bases remained unmatched. Germline CDR1 reads SGDLS; CDR2 reads YYNGEE.

The V and J genes are TRBV7-9 and TRBJ2-1; D unclear. Trimming shortened V by 11 bases and J by 0 bases, and 20 bases separated the two germline ends. This CDR3 contains 16 residues. In germline, CDR1 is SEHNR, CDR2 FQNEAQ (reference sequence). This CDR3 is CAPSVLAMSSYNEQFF. In DNA, the CDR3 is TGTGCCCCCTCGGTCTTAGCTATGAGCTCCTACAATGAGCAGTTCTTC.

This chain links TRBV5-1 with TRBJ2-3; D is possibly TRBD1 (5 bases). The CDR3 covers 14 residues. The V end lost 4 bases, the J end lost 4 bases, and 13 bases lay between the germline ends. The germline gives CDR1 SGHRS, CDR2 YFSETQ. For the CDR3, the DNA is TGCGCCAGCAGCCCAGGGTATCAAGCAGATACGCAGTATTTT. Translation gives CASSPGYQADTQYF. The complete variable domain, with remaining parts taken from reference TRBV5-1 and TRBJ2-3, reads KAGVTQTPRYLIKTRGQQVTLSCSPISGHRSVSWYQQTPGQGLQFLFEYFSETQRNKGNFPGRFSGRQFSNSRSEMNVSTLELGDSALYLCASSPGYQADTQYFGPGTRLTVL.

The chain uses TRBV30 and TRBJ2-1; D may be TRBD2 (5 bases). The V end was cut by 5 bases, the J end by 4 bases, with 6 bases between. The CDR3 covers 11 residues. Per germline, CDR1 GTSNPN and CDR2 SVGIG (reference sequence). The CDR3 coding sequence is TGTGCCTGGGGGGAGTACAATGAGCAGTTCTTC. Amino acid sequence: CAWGEYNEQFF.